This T cell receptor beta chain was obtained from a study of blood T cell repertoires in COVID-19. Study as a whole: There were acute and convalescent COVID-19 samples, and they came from the United States, Italy and Spain. T cells, B-cell-depleted T cells, or PBMCs supplied cDNA or gDNA.

The CDR3 sequence is 14 residues long. Germline V gene sequence: CDR1 SQVTM, CDR2 ANQGSEA. The V end lost 4 bases, the J end lost 1 base, and 13 bases lay between the germline ends. Per the study methods: Amplification of reference gene primers was used by the study to estimate nucleated cell counts. Produced via immunoSEQ multiplex PCR; TCRdb's table is partial and in-frame only. D and trimming were read from the DNA, whereas the V and J calls and clone size are those reported in that table. The table records a few hundred thousand clones, about 87% of them present only once. The chain recombines TRBV29-1 with TRBJ1-1; tentatively, D is TRBD1 (5 bases). The sample comprised peripheral blood. The origin of this receptor is a woman between 70 and 85 years old with active or convalescent COVID-19. CDR3 bases: TGCAGCGTTGCCCTGGGCGGGACGAACACTGAAGCTTTCTTT. Translating it yields CSVALGGTNTEAFF.